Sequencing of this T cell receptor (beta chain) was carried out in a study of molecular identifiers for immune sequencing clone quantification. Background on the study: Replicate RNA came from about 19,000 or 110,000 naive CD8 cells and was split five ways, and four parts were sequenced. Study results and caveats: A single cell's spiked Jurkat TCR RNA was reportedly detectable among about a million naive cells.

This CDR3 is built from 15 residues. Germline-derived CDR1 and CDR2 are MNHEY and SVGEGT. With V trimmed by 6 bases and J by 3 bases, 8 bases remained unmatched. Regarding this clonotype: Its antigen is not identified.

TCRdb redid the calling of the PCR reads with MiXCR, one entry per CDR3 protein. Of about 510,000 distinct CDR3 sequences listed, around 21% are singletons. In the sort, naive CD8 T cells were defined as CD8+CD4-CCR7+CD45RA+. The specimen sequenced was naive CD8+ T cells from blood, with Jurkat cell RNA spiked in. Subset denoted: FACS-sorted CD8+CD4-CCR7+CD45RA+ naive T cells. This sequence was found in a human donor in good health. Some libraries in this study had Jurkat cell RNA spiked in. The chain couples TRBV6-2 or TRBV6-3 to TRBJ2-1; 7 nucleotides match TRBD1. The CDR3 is CASSHPGQNYNEQFF. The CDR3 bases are TGTGCCAGCAGCCACCCGGGACAGAACTACAATGAGCAGTTCTTC.